These T cell receptor beta chains were read from a single sample in a study of blood T cells in healthy people across ages. TCRdb used MiXCR to reprocess the 5' RACE reads, holding one entry per CDR3 protein. In the table there are over 500,000 distinct CDR3 sequences, about 26% of which are singletons. This sample was also put to use in a study of T cells of mothers and their children.

The sequenced material came from blood. Source of these receptors: a boy younger than 10 in good health. The CDR3 runs from the conserved cysteine through the conserved F or W. The D gene is left open where the match is weak. The size field is filled for only some rows; it gives once, few, many or a size class.

J: TRBJ1-1; length: 13; D: .; size: .; V: TRBV20-1; CDR3: CSARGQRNTEAFF; DNA: TGCAGTGCTAGAGGGCAGCGTAACACTGAAGCTTTCTTT
J: TRBJ2-7; length: 15; D: .; size: .; V: TRBV20-1; CDR3: CSAREFRSLVDEQYF; DNA: TGCAGCGCTAGGGAGTTCAGAAGTCTAGTCGACGAGCAGTACTTC
J: TRBJ1-6; length: 14; D: TRBD1; size: few; V: TRBV9; CDR3: CASSVVGGRSPLHF; DNA: TGTGCCAGCAGCGTAGTAGGGGGCAGGTCACCCCTCCACTTT
J: TRBJ2-7; length: 14; D: TRBD2; size: .; V: TRBV11-2; CDR3: CASSRSGGAAEQYF; DNA: TGTGCCAGCAGCCGTAGCGGGGGGGCTGCCGAGCAGTACTTC
J: TRBJ2-5; length: 15; D: .; size: .; V: TRBV4-3; CDR3: CASSQGERPLETQYF; DNA: TGCGCCAGCAGCCAAGGGGAGCGGCCTCTCGAGACCCAGTACTTC
J: TRBJ2-7; length: 14; D: TRBD1; size: .; V: TRBV6-1; CDR3: CASREWDRSYEQYF; DNA: TGTGCCAGCAGGGAATGGGACAGGTCCTACGAGCAGTACTTC
J: TRBJ2-5; length: 14; D: .; size: few; V: TRBV7-7; CDR3: CASSLATSQETQYF; DNA: TGTGCCAGCAGCTTAGCGACTAGCCAAGAGACCCAGTACTTC
J: TRBJ2-7; length: 12; D: TRBD1; size: .; V: TRBV10-3; CDR3: CAIKDRGDEQYF; DNA: TGTGCCATCAAGGACAGGGGGGACGAGCAGTACTTC
J: TRBJ2-3; length: 14; D: .; size: few; V: TRBV7-2; CDR3: CASSLRAHTDTQYF; DNA: TGTGCCAGCAGCTTAAGAGCCCACACAGATACGCAGTATTTT
J: TRBJ1-3; length: 14; D: .; size: many; V: TRBV5-1; CDR3: CASSLGGTGNTIYF; DNA: TGCGCCAGCAGCTTGGGAGGGACTGGAAACACCATATATTTT
J: TRBJ2-5; length: 12; D: .; size: many; V: TRBV6-5; CDR3: CASSVDQETQYF; DNA: TGTGCCAGCAGTGTTGACCAAGAGACCCAGTACTTC
J: TRBJ2-3; length: 14; D: TRBD2; size: few; V: TRBV9; CDR3: CASRSGGDTDTQYF; DNA: TGTGCCAGCAGGAGCGGGGGGGACACAGATACGCAGTATTTT
J: TRBJ1-2; length: 14; D: .; size: .; V: TRBV5-1; CDR3: CASSFGGYNYGYTF; DNA: TGCGCCAGCAGCTTTGGGGGTTATAACTATGGCTACACCTTC
J: TRBJ2-1; length: 15; D: TRBD1; size: few; V: TRBV5-1; CDR3: CASEYRTGGYNEQFF; DNA: TGCGCCAGCGAATACAGGACAGGGGGCTACAATGAGCAGTTCTTC
J: TRBJ1-4; length: 13; D: .; size: few; V: TRBV2; CDR3: CATREGLGEKLFF; DNA: TGTGCCACACGGGAGGGGCTAGGGGAAAAACTGTTTTTT
J: TRBJ2-5; length: 15; D: TRBD2; size: few; V: TRBV3-1; CDR3: CASSFGLATQETQYF; DNA: TGTGCCAGCAGCTTCGGACTAGCGACCCAAGAGACCCAGTACTTC
J: TRBJ2-7; length: 13; D: TRBD2; size: .; V: TRBV6-6; CDR3: CASSYGERGEQYF; DNA: TGTGCCAGCAGTTATGGGGAGCGGGGCGAGCAGTACTTC
J: TRBJ2-3; length: 13; D: TRBD1; size: few; V: TRBV24-1; CDR3: CATGDSSTDTQYF; DNA: TGTGCCACCGGGGACAGTAGCACAGATACGCAGTATTTT
J: TRBJ1-1; length: 13; D: TRBD1; size: few; V: TRBV29-1; CDR3: CSVTGASGTEAFF; DNA: TGCAGCGTTACAGGGGCTTCGGGCACTGAAGCTTTCTTT
J: TRBJ2-5; length: 16; D: TRBD2; size: .; V: TRBV11-2; CDR3: CASSSWTSGVGETQYF; DNA: TGTGCCAGCAGCTCCTGGACTAGCGGGGTCGGGGAGACCCAGTACTTC
J: TRBJ2-2; length: 15; D: TRBD2; size: .; V: TRBV7-2; CDR3: CASRLAGANTGELFF; DNA: TGTGCCAGCAGGTTGGCGGGGGCGAACACCGGGGAGCTGTTTTTT
J: TRBJ2-5; length: 15; D: .; size: few; V: TRBV3-1; CDR3: CASSPRWETVETQYF; DNA: TGTGCCAGCAGCCCTCGGTGGGAGACGGTGGAGACCCAGTACTTC
J: TRBJ1-5; length: 13; D: .; size: few; V: TRBV12-3/TRBV12-4; CDR3: CASSFPGIQPQHF; DNA: TGTGCCAGCAGTTTTCCGGGTATCCAGCCCCAGCATTTT
J: TRBJ1-4; length: 14; D: .; size: few; V: TRBV6-6; CDR3: CASRPGRINEKLFF; DNA: TGTGCCAGCAGGCCCGGACGGATTAATGAAAAACTGTTTTTT
J: TRBJ1-3; length: 16; D: .; size: .; V: TRBV5-1; CDR3: CASSPSLPSSGNTIYF; DNA: TGCGCCAGCAGCCCATCCCTCCCGAGCTCTGGAAACACCATATATTTT
J: TRBJ2-7; length: 15; D: TRBD2; size: few; V: TRBV5-1; CDR3: CASSFPSGSTYEQYF; DNA: TGCGCCAGCAGCTTCCCCAGCGGGAGTACCTACGAGCAGTACTTC
J: TRBJ2-5; length: 12; D: .; size: few; V: TRBV10-2; CDR3: CASYLVGKTQYF; DNA: TGCGCCAGCTATTTGGTAGGGAAGACCCAGTACTTC
J: TRBJ2-7; length: 14; D: .; size: .; V: TRBV19; CDR3: CASSSGPSSYEQYF; DNA: TGTGCCAGTAGTAGCGGGCCCAGCTCCTACGAGCAGTACTTC
J: TRBJ1-5; length: 17; D: TRBD1; size: few; V: TRBV3-1; CDR3: CASSQNGGTGGNQPQHF; DNA: TGTGCCAGCAGCCAAAACGGCGGGACAGGGGGTAATCAGCCCCAGCATTTT
J: TRBJ2-1; length: 14; D: TRBD2; size: .; V: TRBV7-2; CDR3: CASSFSGVSVEQFF; DNA: TGTGCCAGCAGCTTTAGCGGGGTCTCCGTTGAGCAGTTCTTC
J: TRBJ2-1; length: 13; D: .; size: .; V: TRBV11-2; CDR3: CASSPERYNEQFF; DNA: TGTGCCAGCAGCCCTGAGCGGTACAATGAGCAGTTCTTC